These T cell receptor beta chains were read from a single sample in a study of T cell responses to AZD1222 COVID-19 vaccine. Data came from immunoSEQ multiplex PCR; TCRdb stores just in-frame clones and leaves some out. Among about 140,000 clones listed, 85% to 95% were seen once. The specimen comprised peripheral blood, sampled on day 0 of AZD1222 vaccination. The receptors shown here come from an adult in good health. Each CDR3 is given with its conserved first and last residue. The D gene is left open where the match is weak. Clone size is not always given. Where it is, it says once, few, many or a class for expanded clones.

J gene,D gene,clone size,V gene,CDR3 DNA,CDR3 protein
TRBJ2-3,NA,NA,TRBV4-1,TGCGCCAGCAGCCAAGCCGTGGGAGATACGCAGTATTTT,CASSQAVGDTQYF
TRBJ2-1,NA,NA,TRBV6-5,TGTGCCAGCAGTTACCGCCGGGATGAGCAGTTCTTC,CASSYRRDEQFF
TRBJ2-1,TRBD2,NA,TRBV7-2,TGTGCCAGCAGCTTGGCACTAGCGGGAGGACGGGGTGAGCAGTTCTTC,CASSLALAGGRGEQFF
TRBJ2-5,TRBD2,once,TRBV5-4,TGTGCCAGCAGCAGGCGGGGGGGCCCCGAGACCCAGTACTTC,CASSRRGGPETQYF
TRBJ2-1,NA,NA,TRBV4-2,TGTGCCAGCAGCCAAGGAGGAAAACACAATGAGCAGTTCTTC,CASSQGGKHNEQFF
TRBJ1-2,NA,NA,TRBV14,TGTGCCAGCAGCCCCTTGGGCCATTCATCCACCTTC,CASSPLGHSSTF
TRBJ2-5,NA,NA,TRBV28,TGTGCCAGCATCTCCGCTGCCCAAGAGACCCAGTACTTC,CASISAAQETQYF
TRBJ2-2,TRBD2,NA,TRBV6-6,TGTGCCAGCAGTCGGACTAGCCCCGGGGAGCTGTTTTTT,CASSRTSPGELFF
TRBJ2-5,TRBD2,NA,TRBV2,TGTGCCAGCAGTAGGACTAGCGGGGTCCAAGAGACCCAGTACTTC,CASSRTSGVQETQYF
TRBJ1-2,NA,NA,TRBV19,TGTGCCAGTAGTATAATTGCCTTCTATGGCTACACCTTC,CASSIIAFYGYTF
TRBJ2-2,TRBD1,NA,TRBV6-2/TRBV6-3,TGTGCCAGCAGTCCCCGAGGGACAGGGAGCACCGGGGAGCTGTTTTTT,CASSPRGTGSTGELFF
TRBJ1-2,NA,NA,TRBV19,TGTGCCAGTAGTATCGGGTGGGCAGGGATCTATGGCTACACCTTC,CASSIGWAGIYGYTF
TRBJ2-7,NA,NA,TRBV29-1,TGCAGCGTGGGGTGGGGAGCCACGCACGAGCAGTACTTC,CSVGWGATHEQYF
TRBJ1-1,NA,NA,TRBV10-3,TGTGCCATCACTAAAAGGGGAGGGGACACTGAAGCTTTCTTT,CAITKRGGDTEAFF
TRBJ1-5,NA,few,TRBV9,TGTGCCAGCAGCCTAAGCCCAGGTCCCGATCAGCCCCAGCATTTT,CASSLSPGPDQPQHF
TRBJ2-6,NA,NA,TRBV9,TGTGCCAGCAGCCCCGGCGGGGCCAACGTCCTGACTTTC,CASSPGGANVLTF
TRBJ2-6,NA,NA,TRBV6-4,TGTGCCAGCAGTGAGAAGGCCTCTGGGGCCAACGTCCTGACTTTC,CASSEKASGANVLTF
TRBJ1-5,TRBD1,NA,TRBV28,TGTGCCAGCAGCCTGACAGGGTGGGGCAATCAGCCCCAGCATTTT,CASSLTGWGNQPQHF
TRBJ2-3,TRBD1,NA,TRBV15,TGTGCCACCAGCAGAGACAGGTGGACAGGCCTGCGATGGGATACGCAGTATTTT,CATSRDRWTGLRWDTQYF
TRBJ2-7,NA,once,TRBV27,TGTGCCAGCAGTTTTGGAGGGGGGACTTCCTACGAGCAGTACTTC,CASSFGGGTSYEQYF
TRBJ1-1,NA,NA,TRBV10-2,TGCGCCAGCAGTGAGTATCAGTTCCGTGGTGAAGCTTTCTTT,CASSEYQFRGEAFF
TRBJ2-7,NA,NA,TRBV27,TGTGCCAGCAGTTTACAGGGGCACCACGAGCAGTACTTC,CASSLQGHHEQYF